These 31 T cell receptor beta chains came from one sample sequenced in a study of identical twins (dated by TCRdb to the mid-2010s). Receptor amplification or capture employed 5' RACE. Sequencing was performed on an Illumina HiSeq 2000. TCRdb reprocessing: public reads trimmed at Q25 with fastp, clones called with MiXCR, in-frame beta chains kept. Rows matching on CDR3 protein sequence are summarized as one entry with the most common DNA and genes. Present in this sample are more than 1.5 million distinct CDR3 sequences, roughly 35% of which were seen just once. The top ten constitute 0.27% of the sample. The specimen was cord blood. The source is a newborn girl in good health.

V and J are TRBV25-1 and TRBJ2-1; TRBD1 might be the D (5 bases). Deletions cut 4 bases from V and 10 bases from J, with 11 bases between. The germline gives CDR1 MGHDK, CDR2 SYGVNS. The CDR3 is made up of 12 amino acids. The chain's CDR3 is CASSVGPWEQFF. CDR3 nucleotide sequence: TGTGCCAGCAGTGTGGGGCCGTGGGAGCAGTTCTTC.

CDR3 coding DNA: TGCAGTGCTAGAATGCTATATAGGGGTAGGTGGGAGCCCCAGCATTTT. The encoded protein is CSARMLYRGRWEPQHF. V usage is TRBV20-1 and J usage is TRBJ1-5, with TRBD1 as a possible D gene (5 bases). V lost 2 bases to trimming and J lost 8 bases, with 22 bases between them. The length of the CDR3 is 16 residues. CDR1 is DFQATT, CDR2 SNEGSKA, per germline (reference sequence).

The chain carries TRBV6-6 and TRBJ2-5; TRBD1 might be the D (6 bases). The ends were cut back, 5 bases at V and 11 bases at J, with 21 bases in the middle. Germline V lookup: CDR1 MNHNY, CDR2 SVGAGI (reference sequence). CDR3 size: 14 residues. CDR3 amino acids: CASSHLDRNNEQYF. CDR3 nucleotide sequence: TGTGCCAGCAGTCATCTGGACAGAAACAATGAGCAGTACTTC.

This chain uses TRBV24-1 with TRBJ2-4; TRBD2 is a possible D gene (6 bases). Deletions cut 1 base from V and 15 bases from J, with 21 bases between. Germline assignment: CDR1 KGHDR and CDR2 SFDVKD. The CDR3 is 15 amino acids. This CDR3 is CATSDLRLAKETPYF. The CDR3 DNA sequence: TGTGCCACCAGTGATTTAAGGCTAGCGAAGGAGACCCCGTACTTC.

V is TRBV7-2 and J is TRBJ2-5, with D perhaps TRBD1 (6 bases). TRBJ2-7 matches the DNA end more closely, so the J call is doubtful. CDR3 size: 14 residues. Per germline, CDR1 SGHTA and CDR2 FQGNSA. The CDR3 loop reads CASSLTGTMNEQYF. The CDR3 region has the DNA TGTGCCAGCAGCCTTACAGGGACGATGAACGAGCAGTACTTC.

J is TRBJ2-7 and V is TRBV21-1; TRBD1 was called by the table and not checked on the DNA. TRBV21-1 corresponds to a pseudogene. The CDR3 sequence is 14 residues long. In DNA form, the CDR3 reads TGTGCCAGCAGCATCGTGGGGGGGTACAATGAGCAGTACTTC. The encoded protein is CASSIVGGYNEQYF.

This clonotype occurred a few times. This sequence joins TRBV20-1 and TRBJ2-3; tentatively, D is TRBD1 (6 bases). The CDR3 sequence is 15 residues long. Germline V gene sequence: CDR1 DFQATT, CDR2 SNEGSKA (reference sequence). Trimming took 6 bases from V and 2 from J, leaving 18 bases between them. The DNA for the CDR3 is TGCAGTGCCACCGCCGGGACAACCTACACAGATACGCAGTATTTT. Encoded protein: CSATAGTTYTDTQYF.

In its sample, this clonotype was seen a few times. The J gene is TRBJ2-3, the V gene TRBV5-4, with D perhaps assigned TRBD1 or TRBD2 (5 bases each). This CDR3 has 17 residues. Germline assignment: CDR1 SGHNT and CDR2 YYREEE (reference sequence). The ends were cut back, 0 bases at V and 1 base at J, with 15 bases in the middle. CDR3 sequence: CASSLGIGTKRTDTQYF. The CDR3 DNA is TGTGCCAGCAGCTTGGGCATCGGGACCAAACGCACAGATACGCAGTATTTT.

This clonotype was picked up a small number of times. V gene TRBV5-5 combines with J gene TRBJ1-1; the D gene is possibly TRBD1 (5 bases). Germline CDR1 and CDR2: SGHKS and YYEKEE (reference sequence). The CDR3 totals 12 residues. Trimming stripped 3 bases from V and 6 bases from J, with 9 bases between. The CDR3: CASSYWDAEAFF. The CDR3, as DNA: TGTGCCAGCAGCTACTGGGACGCTGAAGCTTTCTTT.

On this clonotype: A much bigger clone sits one base away, suggesting this may be a read error. The rearrangement links TRBV21-1 to TRBJ2-4; the table's D call TRBD1 went unverified against the DNA. TRBV21-1 is a documented pseudogene. The CDR3 extends over 17 amino acids. CDR3 sequence reads: CASSNVKGAEVKNIQYF. The CDR3 bases are TGTGCCAGCAGCAATGTTAAGGGGGCGGAGGTCAAAAACATTCAGTACTTC.

This clonotype was observed a few times. The CDR3 is CASSKPKRGGKSETQYF. DNA for the CDR3: TGTGCCAGCAGCAAACCAAAACGGGGTGGAAAGTCGGAGACCCAGTACTTC. The V gene is TRBV21-1, the J gene TRBJ2-5. TRBV21-1 is a documented pseudogene. This CDR3 contains 17 residues.

The chain links TRBV20-1 to TRBJ2-7, with D possibly being TRBD1 (5 bases). The V end was cut by 2 bases, the J end by 2 bases, with 13 bases between. The CDR3 runs to 14 residues. From germline, CDR1 is DFQATT and CDR2 SNEGSKA (reference sequence). CDR3 residues: CSARNHARAYEQYF. CDR3 sequence (DNA): TGCAGTGCTAGAAATCATGCCAGGGCCTACGAGCAGTACTTC.

Only a few counts were recorded for this clonotype. The gene calls are TRBV6-5 and TRBJ2-5, with 7 bases aligning to TRBD2. The CDR3 loop spans 13 amino acids. The J segment lost 2 bases and the V segment lost 10 bases, leaving 7 bases of the junction unmatched. The V gene's germline CDR1 is MNHEY and CDR2 SVGAGI. The CDR3 DNA sequence: TGTGCCACCGGGAGGAGACCTCAAGAGACCCAGTACTTC. It is translated as CATGRRPQETQYF.

About this clonotype itself: A much larger clonotype is one base distant, so this may be a read error. V and J are TRBV12-3 or TRBV12-4 and TRBJ2-7, with TRBD1 as a possible D gene (6 bases). The V end was cut by 6 bases, the J end by 7 bases, with 19 bases between. The CDR3 consists of 14 residues. The CDR3: CASSPGQTYNEQYF. The CDR3 DNA sequence: TGTGCCAGCAGCCCTGGACAGACCTACAATGAGCAGTACTTC.

The chain combines TRBV6-6 with TRBJ2-3; TRBD2 agrees at 9 bases. V lost 5 bases, J lost 4 bases, and 7 bases stayed unmatched. This CDR3 spans 15 amino acids. Germline V gene sequence: CDR1 MNHNY, CDR2 SVGAGI (reference sequence). The CDR3, as DNA: TGTGCCAGCAGTAACCAGCGGGGGGCCCCAGATACGCAGTATTTT. It yields the protein CASSNQRGAPDTQYF.

The V call is TRBV2, the J call TRBJ1-2; no definite D call. This CDR3 region has 15 residues. Germline loops: CDR1 SNHLY, CDR2 FYNNEI. The V end lost 4 bases, the J end lost 1 base, and 13 bases lay between the germline ends. CDR3 in DNA: TGTGCCAGCAGTGCCCCCCTGACGGGTAACTATGGCTACACCTTC. The encoded protein is CASSAPLTGNYGYTF.

The J gene is TRBJ1-5, the V gene TRBV20-1; TRBD1 aligns across 7 bases. The germline V gene encodes CDR1 DFQATT and CDR2 SNEGSKA (reference sequence). The CDR3 sequence is 15 residues long. Germline trimming cut 3 bases from V and 3 bases from J; bases unmatched to any gene: 8. In nucleotides, the CDR3 is TGCAGTGCTAGCCTTGCAGGGGGAAACAATCAGCCCCAGCATTTT. This encodes CSASLAGGNNQPQHF.

This chain joins TRBV28 and TRBJ2-3; TRBD2 aligns across 7 bases. The CDR3 is 15 residues long. Trimming removed 2 bases from V and 4 bases from J; junction bases left unmatched: 6. The germline gives CDR1 MDHEN, CDR2 SYDVKM. DNA of the CDR3: TGTGCCAGCAGTTTAGCGGGAGTTCTCTCAGATACGCAGTATTTT. Protein: CASSLAGVLSDTQYF. The complete variable domain, with remaining parts taken from reference TRBV28 and TRBJ2-3, reads DVKVTQSSRYLVKRTGEKVFLECVQDMDHENMFWYRQDPGLGLRLIYFSYDVKMKEKGDIPEGYSVSREKKERFSLILESASTNQTSMYLCASSLAGVLSDTQYFGPGTRLTVL.

Comment on this clonotype: This may be a read error: a much more frequent sequence differs by one nucleotide. CDR3 in amino acids: CSGTFGSENIQYF. The CDR3 DNA is TGCAGCGGCACCTTCGGGAGCGAAAACATTCAGTACTTC. The J gene is TRBJ2-5, the V gene TRBV29-1, with D possibly matching TRBD2 (6 bases). Gene TRBJ2-4 matches the end of the DNA better, so the J call may be wrong. In germline, CDR1 is SQVTM, CDR2 ANQGSEA. The CDR3 sequence is 13 residues long.

The rearrangement uses TRBV2 and TRBJ2-1, with a possible D match to TRBD1 (5 bases). In germline, CDR1 is SNHLY, CDR2 FYNNEI. The CDR3 runs 13 residues. With 7 bases removed from V and 4 bases from J, the gap between germline ends came to 11 bases. The CDR3 DNA sequence: TGTGCCAGCACCCCGCCAGGGTACAATGAGCAGTTCTTC. Translating it yields CASTPPGYNEQFF.

CDR3 sequence reads: CSARLRGNYSPLHF. CDR3 sequence (DNA): TGCAGTGCTAGACTACGAGGGAATTATTCACCCCTCCACTTT. The V gene is TRBV20-1, the J gene TRBJ1-6; D is undetermined. Trimming shortened V by 2 bases and J by 8 bases, and 13 bases separated the two germline ends. Germline loops: CDR1 DFQATT, CDR2 SNEGSKA (reference sequence). The CDR3 length is 14 residues.

This clonotype has a count of ten or more. The chain uses TRBV6-1 and TRBJ2-7; D call uncertain. The CDR3 sequence is 15 residues long. Germline CDR1 reads MNHNS; CDR2 reads SASEGT. V was trimmed by 6 bases and J by 2 bases, leaving 17 bases between them. The CDR3 spells CASSFIRVPPYEQYF. CDR3 DNA sequence: TGTGCCAGCAGCTTTATCCGGGTCCCTCCCTACGAGCAGTACTTC.

This clonotype was found a few times. The rearrangement links TRBV5-1 to TRBJ2-3; the D gene is possibly TRBD2 (6 bases). The CDR3 totals 14 residues. V lost 0 bases to trimming and J lost 7 bases, with 12 bases between them. The germline V gene has CDR1 SGHRS and CDR2 YFSETQ. CDR3 sequence reads: CASSLDGGMYTQYF. The CDR3 region has the DNA TGCGCCAGCAGCTTGGACGGGGGAATGTATACGCAGTATTTT.

The chain joins TRBV20-1 to TRBJ2-7; the D is unclear. V gave up 3 bases and J gave up 0 bases, with 9 bases separating them. CDR1 and CDR2 (germline): DFQATT, SNEGSKA (reference sequence). The CDR3 loop spans 13 amino acids. The CDR3 here is CSASHKSSYEQYF. CDR3 nucleotide sequence: TGCAGTGCTAGTCACAAAAGCTCCTACGAGCAGTACTTC.

The chain has TRBV6-4 and TRBJ2-1; no definite D call. The CDR3 is 18 residues long. Trimming took 2 bases from V and 2 from J, leaving 19 bases between them. Germline assignment: CDR1 MRHNA and CDR2 SNTAGT. The CDR3 bases are TGTGCCAGCAGTGACCGGAAAGAGCTGGACGAGCCCTACAATGAGCAGTTCTTC. Amino acid sequence: CASSDRKELDEPYNEQFF.

In its sample, this clonotype was seen once. The chain is built from TRBV5-1 and TRBJ2-2; tentatively, D is TRBD2 (5 bases). V was pared by 4 bases and J by 1 base, with 11 bases between. The CDR3 sequence is 15 residues long. Germline V gene sequence: CDR1 SGHRS, CDR2 YFSETQ. The CDR3 region is CASSGGRLNTGELFF. CDR3 in DNA: TGCGCCAGCAGCGGAGGCAGGTTGAACACCGGGGAGCTGTTTTTT.

This clonotype has a count of ten or more. The genes are TRBV4-2 and TRBJ2-5; D is unresolved. CDR1 is LGHNA, CDR2 YNFKEQ, per germline. The CDR3 has 17 residues. With 1 base removed from V and 2 bases from J, the gap between germline ends came to 17 bases. The CDR3 region is CASSQGRPLLGQETQYF. As DNA, the CDR3 is TGTGCCAGCAGCCAAGGGAGACCGCTGCTGGGACAAGAGACCCAGTACTTC.

The gene calls are TRBV18 and TRBJ2-7, with 11 bases that match TRBD2. The V segment lost 3 bases and the J segment 1 base; nucleotides outside the gene matches: 8. Germline V gives CDR1 KGHSH, CDR2 LQKENI. The CDR3 totals 17 residues. CDR3 sequence reads: CASSPGLAGQPSYEQYF. The CDR3 coding sequence is TGTGCCAGCTCACCCGGACTAGCGGGCCAACCATCCTACGAGCAGTACTTC. Supplemented by reference TRBV18 and TRBJ2-7, the full variable domain reads NAGVMQNPRHLVRRRGQEARLRCSPMKGHSHVYWYRQLPEEGLKFMVYLQKENIIDESGMPKERFSAEFPKEGPSILRIQQVVRGDSAAYFCASSPGLAGQPSYEQYFGPGTRLTVT.

The rearrangement links TRBV7-9 to TRBJ2-5; D is ambiguous. Trimming took 5 bases from V and 11 from J, leaving 15 bases between them. The germline CDR1 and CDR2 sequences are SEHNR and FQNEAQ (reference sequence). This CDR3 is built from 12 residues. CDR3 nucleotides: TGTGCCAGCAGCCCAGAGTTGAATGAGCAGTACTTC. Translated, it gives CASSPELNEQYF.

This clonotype was picked up a small number of times. The rearrangement links TRBV7-2 to TRBJ2-3; D is unclear. The ends were cut back, 2 bases at V and 2 bases at J, with 11 bases in the middle. The germline gives CDR1 SGHTA, CDR2 FQGNSA. The CDR3 length is 15 residues. The CDR3 region has the DNA TGTGCCAGCAGCTTATCGATGACTCACACAGATACGCAGTATTTT. Translated: CASSLSMTHTDTQYF.

As for this clonotype: A read error may produce the germline difference seen at one junction end. V usage is TRBV19 and J usage is TRBJ1-1, with 7 bases identical to TRBD1. The V gene's germline CDR1 is LNHDA and CDR2 SQIVND (reference sequence). The CDR3 consists of 13 residues. The CDR3 sequence: CACSELQGTEAFF. Here the CDR3 DNA reads TGTGCCTGTAGTGAACTACAGGGGACTGAAGCTTTCTTT. The entire variable domain, with the rest obtained from reference TRBV19 and TRBJ1-1, is as follows: DGGITQSPKYLFRKEGQNVTLSCEQNLNHDAMYWYRQDPGQGLRLIYYSQIVNDFQKGDIAEGYSVSREKKESFPLTVTSAQKNPTAFYLCACSELQGTEAFFGQGTRLTVV.